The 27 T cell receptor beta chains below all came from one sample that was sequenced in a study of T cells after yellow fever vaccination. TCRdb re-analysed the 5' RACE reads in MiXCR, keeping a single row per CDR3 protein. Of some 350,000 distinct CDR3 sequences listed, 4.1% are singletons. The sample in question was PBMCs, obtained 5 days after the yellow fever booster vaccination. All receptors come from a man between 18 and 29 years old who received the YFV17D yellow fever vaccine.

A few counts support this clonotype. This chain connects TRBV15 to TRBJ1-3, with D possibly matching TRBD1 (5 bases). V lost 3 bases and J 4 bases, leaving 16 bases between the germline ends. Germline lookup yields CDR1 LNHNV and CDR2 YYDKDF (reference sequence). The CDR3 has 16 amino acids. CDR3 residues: CATSRAPGGNGNTIYF. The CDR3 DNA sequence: TGTGCCACCAGCAGGGCCCCCGGGGGGAACGGAAACACCATATATTTT. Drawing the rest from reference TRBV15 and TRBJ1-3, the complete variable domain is DAMVIQNPRYQVTQFGKPVTLSCSQTLNHNVMYWYQQKSSQAPKLLFHYYDKDFNNEADTPDNFQSRRPNTSFCFLDIRSPGLGDTAMYLCATSRAPGGNGNTIYFGEGSWLTVV.

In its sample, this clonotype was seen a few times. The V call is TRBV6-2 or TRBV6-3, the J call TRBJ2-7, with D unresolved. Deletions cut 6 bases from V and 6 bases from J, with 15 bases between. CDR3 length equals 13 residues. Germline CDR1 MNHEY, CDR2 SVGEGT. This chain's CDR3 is CASSHRLTGEQYV. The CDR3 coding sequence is TGTGCCAGCAGCCACCGGTTGACTGGCGAGCAGTACGTC.

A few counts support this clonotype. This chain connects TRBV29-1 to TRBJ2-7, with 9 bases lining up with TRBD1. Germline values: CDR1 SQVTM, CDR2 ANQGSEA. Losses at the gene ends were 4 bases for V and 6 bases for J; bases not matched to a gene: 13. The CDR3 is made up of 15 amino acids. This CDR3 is CSVAPRWTGEGEQYF. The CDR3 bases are TGCAGCGTTGCCCCAAGGTGGACAGGGGAGGGCGAGCAGTACTTC.

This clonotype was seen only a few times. CDR3 protein: CASSLRDEQYV. CDR3 in DNA: TGTGCCAGCAGCTTACGCGACGAGCAGTACGTC. This rearrangement joins TRBV7-8 to TRBJ2-7; D is uncertain. Trimming cost V 2 bases and J 5 bases, with 4 bases left between them. This CDR3 has 11 residues. Germline values: CDR1 SGHVS, CDR2 FQNEAQ.

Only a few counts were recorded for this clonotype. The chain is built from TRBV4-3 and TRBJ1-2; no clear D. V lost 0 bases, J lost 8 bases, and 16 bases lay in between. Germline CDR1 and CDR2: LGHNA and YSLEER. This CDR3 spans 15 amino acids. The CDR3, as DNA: TGCGCCAGCAGCCAAGAGGGTTGGAGCCTGGGGGGCTACACCTTC. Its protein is CASSQEGWSLGGYTF.

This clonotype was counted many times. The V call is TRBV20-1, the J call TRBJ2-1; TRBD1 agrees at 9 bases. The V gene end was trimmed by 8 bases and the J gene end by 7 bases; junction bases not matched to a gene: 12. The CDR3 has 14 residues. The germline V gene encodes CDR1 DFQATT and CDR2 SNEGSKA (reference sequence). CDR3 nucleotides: TGCAGTAAAGCCCGGGACAGGGCGAGGAATGAGCAGTTCTTC. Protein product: CSKARDRARNEQFF.

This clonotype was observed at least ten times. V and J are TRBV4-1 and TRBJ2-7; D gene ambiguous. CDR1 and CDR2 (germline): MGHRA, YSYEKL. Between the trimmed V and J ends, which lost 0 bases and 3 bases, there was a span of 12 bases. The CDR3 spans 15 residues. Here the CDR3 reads CASSQDSRPGYEQYV. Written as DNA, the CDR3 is TGCGCCAGCAGCCAAGATTCCCGCCCTGGCTACGAGCAGTACGTC.

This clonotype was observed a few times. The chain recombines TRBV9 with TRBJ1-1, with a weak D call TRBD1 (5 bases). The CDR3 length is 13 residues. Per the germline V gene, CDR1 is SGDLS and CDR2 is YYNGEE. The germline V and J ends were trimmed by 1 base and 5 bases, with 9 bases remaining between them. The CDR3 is CASSVYGGTEAFF. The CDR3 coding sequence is TGTGCCAGCAGCGTATATGGGGGGACTGAAGCTTTCTTT.

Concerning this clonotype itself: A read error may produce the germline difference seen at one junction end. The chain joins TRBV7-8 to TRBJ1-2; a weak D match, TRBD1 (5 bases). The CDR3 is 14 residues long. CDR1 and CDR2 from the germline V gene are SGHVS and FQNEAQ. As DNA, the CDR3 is TGTGTCAGCAGTTCAAGGGAGGGGAACTATGGCTACACCTTC. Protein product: CVSSSREGNYGYTF.

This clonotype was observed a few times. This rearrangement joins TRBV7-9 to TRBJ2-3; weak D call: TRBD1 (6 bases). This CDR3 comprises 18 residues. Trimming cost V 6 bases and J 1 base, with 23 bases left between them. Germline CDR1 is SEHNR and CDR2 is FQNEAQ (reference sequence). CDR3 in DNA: TGTGCCAGCAGTCCAGGGGCAGTCGCAAGAGGTGGCACAGATACGCAGTATTTT. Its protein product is CASSPGAVARGGTDTQYF.

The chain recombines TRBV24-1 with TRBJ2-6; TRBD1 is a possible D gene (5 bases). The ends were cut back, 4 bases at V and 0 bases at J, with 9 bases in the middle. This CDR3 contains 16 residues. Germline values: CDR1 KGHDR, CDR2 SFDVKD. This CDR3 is CATSDRDSSGANVLTF. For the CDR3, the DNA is TGTGCCACCAGTGACCGAGACAGCTCTGGGGCCAACGTCCTGACTTTC.

The CDR3 loop reads CASSSTDFSGDQYF. In DNA form, the CDR3 reads TGTGCCAGCAGCTCCACCGACTTTAGCGGAGACCAGTACTTC. V is TRBV12-3 or TRBV12-4 and J is TRBJ2-5; possibly TRBD2 for D (6 bases). The CDR3 sequence is 14 residues long. With 6 bases removed from V and 10 bases from J, the gap between germline ends came to 21 bases.

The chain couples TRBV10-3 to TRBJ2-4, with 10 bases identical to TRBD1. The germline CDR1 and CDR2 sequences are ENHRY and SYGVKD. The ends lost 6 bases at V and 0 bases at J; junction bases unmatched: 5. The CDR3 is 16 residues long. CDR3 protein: CAISGTGDPAKNIQYF. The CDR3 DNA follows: TGTGCCATCAGCGGGACAGGGGACCCAGCCAAAAACATTCAGTACTTC.

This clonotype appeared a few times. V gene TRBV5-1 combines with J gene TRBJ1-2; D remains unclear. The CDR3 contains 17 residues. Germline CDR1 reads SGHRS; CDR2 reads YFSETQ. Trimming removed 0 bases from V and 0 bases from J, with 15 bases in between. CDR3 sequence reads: CASSLERPGSANYGYTF. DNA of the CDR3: TGCGCCAGCAGCTTGGAAAGGCCGGGTTCAGCTAACTATGGCTACACCTTC.

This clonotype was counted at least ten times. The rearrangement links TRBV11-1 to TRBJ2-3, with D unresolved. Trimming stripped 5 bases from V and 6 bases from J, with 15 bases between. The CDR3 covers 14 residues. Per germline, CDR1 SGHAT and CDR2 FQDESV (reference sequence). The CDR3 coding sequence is TGTGCCAGCAGCCACCGCTCCGGTTGGGATACGCAGTATTTT. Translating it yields CASSHRSGWDTQYF.

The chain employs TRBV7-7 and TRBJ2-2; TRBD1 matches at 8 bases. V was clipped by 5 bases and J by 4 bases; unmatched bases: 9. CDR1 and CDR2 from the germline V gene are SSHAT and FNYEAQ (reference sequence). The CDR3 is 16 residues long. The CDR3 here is CASSPGGWVGTGELFF. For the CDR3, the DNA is TGTGCCAGCAGCCCAGGGGGCTGGGTCGGCACCGGGGAGCTGTTTTTT.

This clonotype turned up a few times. Here the CDR3 DNA reads TGCGCCAGCAGTGTCTTCGGGGCAGTCGGGGGGGAATCGAAGCAGTTCTTC. It translates to CASSVFGAVGGESKQFF. The V gene is TRBV10-1, the J gene TRBJ2-1, with 8 nucleotides matching TRBD2. V dropped 4 bases and J dropped 11; count of bases not matched to a gene: 19. Germline lookup yields CDR1 WNHNN and CDR2 SYGVQD (reference sequence). This CDR3 region has 17 residues.

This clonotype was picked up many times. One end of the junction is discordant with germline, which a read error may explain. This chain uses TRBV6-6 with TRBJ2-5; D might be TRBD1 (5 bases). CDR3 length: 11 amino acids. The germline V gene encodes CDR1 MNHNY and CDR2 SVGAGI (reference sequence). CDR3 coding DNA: TGTGCCAGCAGCTACTCTGGGTTCAGGGACTTC. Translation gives CASSYSGFRDF.

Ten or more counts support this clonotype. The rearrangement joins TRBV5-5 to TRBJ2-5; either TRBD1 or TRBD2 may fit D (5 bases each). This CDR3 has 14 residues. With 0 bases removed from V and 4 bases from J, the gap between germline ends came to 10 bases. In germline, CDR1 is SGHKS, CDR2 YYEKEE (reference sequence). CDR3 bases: TGTGCCAGCAGCTTGGTTGGGACCATAGAGACCCAGTACTTC. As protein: CASSLVGTIETQYF.

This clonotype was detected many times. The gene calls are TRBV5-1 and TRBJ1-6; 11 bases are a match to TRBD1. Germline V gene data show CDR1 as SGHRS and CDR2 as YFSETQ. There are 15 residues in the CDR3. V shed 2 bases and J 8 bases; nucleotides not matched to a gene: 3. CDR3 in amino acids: CASSFKGQGDSPLHF. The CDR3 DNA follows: TGCGCCAGCAGCTTTAAGGGACAGGGGGATTCACCCCTCCACTTT. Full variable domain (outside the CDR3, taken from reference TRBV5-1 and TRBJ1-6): KAGVTQTPRYLIKTRGQQVTLSCSPISGHRSVSWYQQTPGQGLQFLFEYFSETQRNKGNFPGRFSGRQFSNSRSEMNVSTLELGDSALYLCASSFKGQGDSPLHFGNGTRLTVT.

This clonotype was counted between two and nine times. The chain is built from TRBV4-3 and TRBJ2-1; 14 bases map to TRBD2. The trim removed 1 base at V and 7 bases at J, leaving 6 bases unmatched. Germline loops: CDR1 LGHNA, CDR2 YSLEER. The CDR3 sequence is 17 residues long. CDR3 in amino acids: CASSQGGLAGAPNEQFF. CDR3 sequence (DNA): TGCGCCAGCAGCCAAGGGGGACTAGCGGGGGCCCCAAATGAGCAGTTCTTC.

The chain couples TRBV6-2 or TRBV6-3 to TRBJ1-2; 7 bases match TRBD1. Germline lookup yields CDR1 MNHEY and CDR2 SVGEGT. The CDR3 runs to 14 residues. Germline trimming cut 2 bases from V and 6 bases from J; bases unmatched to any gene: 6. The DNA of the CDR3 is TGTGCCAGCAGTTACCGACAGGGCGACCATGGCTACACCTTC. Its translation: CASSYRQGDHGYTF.

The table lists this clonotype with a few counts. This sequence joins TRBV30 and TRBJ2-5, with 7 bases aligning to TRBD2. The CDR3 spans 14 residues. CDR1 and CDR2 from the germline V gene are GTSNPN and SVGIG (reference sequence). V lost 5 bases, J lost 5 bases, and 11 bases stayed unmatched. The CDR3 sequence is CAWGGAGEFETQYF. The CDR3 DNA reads TGTGCCTGGGGTGGGGCGGGGGAATTCGAGACCCAGTACTTC.

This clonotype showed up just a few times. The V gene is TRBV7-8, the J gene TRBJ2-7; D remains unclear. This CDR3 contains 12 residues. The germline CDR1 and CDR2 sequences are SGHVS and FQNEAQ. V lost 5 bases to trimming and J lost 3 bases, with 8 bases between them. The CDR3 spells CASSPHGYEQYV. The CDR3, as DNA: TGTGCCAGCAGCCCTCACGGCTACGAGCAGTACGTC.

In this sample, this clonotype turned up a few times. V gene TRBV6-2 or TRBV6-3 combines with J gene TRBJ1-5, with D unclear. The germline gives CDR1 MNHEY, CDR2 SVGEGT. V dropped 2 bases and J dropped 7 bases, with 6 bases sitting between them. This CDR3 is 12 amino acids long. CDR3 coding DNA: TGTGCCAGCAGTTACCCCGAACAGCCCCAGCATTTT. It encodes CASSYPEQPQHF.

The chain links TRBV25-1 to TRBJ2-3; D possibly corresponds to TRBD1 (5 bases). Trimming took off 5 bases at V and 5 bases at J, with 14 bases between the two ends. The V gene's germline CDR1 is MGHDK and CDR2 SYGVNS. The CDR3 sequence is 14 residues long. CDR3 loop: CASSRQGMVDTQYF. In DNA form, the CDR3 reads TGTGCCAGCAGTAGGCAGGGTATGGTAGATACGCAGTATTTT.

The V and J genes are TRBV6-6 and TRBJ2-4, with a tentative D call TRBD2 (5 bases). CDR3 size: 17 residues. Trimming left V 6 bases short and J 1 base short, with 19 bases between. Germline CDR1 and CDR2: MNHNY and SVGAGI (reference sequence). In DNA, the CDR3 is TGTGCCAGCAGGCCTACAACGGGGAATCAGGCCAAAAACATTCAGTACTTC. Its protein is CASRPTTGNQAKNIQYF.